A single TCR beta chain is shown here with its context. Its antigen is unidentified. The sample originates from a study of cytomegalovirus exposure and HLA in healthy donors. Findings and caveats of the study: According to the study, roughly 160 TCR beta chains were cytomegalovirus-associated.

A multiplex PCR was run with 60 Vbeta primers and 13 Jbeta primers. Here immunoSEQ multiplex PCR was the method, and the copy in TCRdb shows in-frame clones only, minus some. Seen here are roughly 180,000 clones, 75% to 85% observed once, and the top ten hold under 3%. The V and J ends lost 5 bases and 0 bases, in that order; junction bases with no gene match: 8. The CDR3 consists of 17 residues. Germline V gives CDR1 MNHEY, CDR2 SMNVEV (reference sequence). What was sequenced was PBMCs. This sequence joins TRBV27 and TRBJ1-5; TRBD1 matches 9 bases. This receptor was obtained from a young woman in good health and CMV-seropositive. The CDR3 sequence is CASSPNHRGRSNQPQHF. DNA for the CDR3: TGTGCCAGCAGTCCCAATCACAGGGGGCGTAGCAATCAGCCCCAGCATTTT.